The entry below gives a single TCR beta chain sequence along with its context. Its antigen is unknown. Amplification used 60 Vbeta primers and 13 Jbeta primers. Generated by immunoSEQ multiplex PCR, the TCRdb table keeps only in-frame clones and is missing some. The table shows tens of thousands of clones, with approximately 85% occurring only once. The CDR3 consists of 14 residues. After removal of 2 bases from V and 6 bases from J, the junction contained 5 bases not matched to a gene. Germline V gives CDR1 WSHSY, CDR2 SAAADI. The data originate from a study of cytomegalovirus exposure and HLA in healthy donors. The study's findings and limits: In a later analysis, common viral pathogens appeared linked to several of the most significant clusters.

What was sequenced was PBMCs. This clonotype was obtained from a man aged 25 to 45 in good health and CMV-seropositive. The J gene is TRBJ2-7, the V gene TRBV10-2, with 9 nucleotides matching TRBD1. The DNA for the CDR3 is TGCGCCAGCAGTGAGCCCGGGACAGGGCGCGAGCAGTACTTC. The encoded protein is CASSEPGTGREQYF.